These 25 T cell receptor beta chains originate from one sample sequenced in a study of T cell changes during pregnancy in multiple sclerosis. Produced via immunoSEQ multiplex PCR; TCRdb's table is partial and in-frame only. The sample records tens of thousands of clones, more than 80% being singletons. The sequences come from CD4+ T cells from peripheral blood mononuclear cells, collected before pregnancy. The receptors come from a female donor with multiple sclerosis, enrolled in a pregnancy study.

The chain combines TRBV19 with TRBJ1-1, with no clear D. This CDR3 comprises 19 residues. The V end lost 5 bases, the J end lost 7 bases, and 32 bases lay between the germline ends. Germline values: CDR1 LNHDA, CDR2 SQIVND (reference sequence). The CDR3 protein is CASSGESGVRERWKDEAFF. In DNA form, the CDR3 reads TGTGCCAGTAGTGGTGAAAGTGGAGTTCGTGAACGGTGGAAGGATGAAGCTTTCTTT.

This sequence joins TRBV7-2 and TRBJ2-7; D is unclear. The CDR3 sequence is 14 residues long. Germline V CDR1 and CDR2: SGHTA, FQGNSA. V shed 7 bases and J shed 0 bases, with 13 bases lying between them. CDR3 residues: CASNERRGSYEQYF. The CDR3 DNA follows: TGTGCCAGCAACGAGAGGCGCGGCTCCTACGAGCAGTACTTC.

The chain carries TRBV5-4 and TRBJ1-1; the D is unclear. The CDR3 totals 15 residues. Germline V gene lookup returns CDR1 SGHNT and CDR2 YYREEE (reference sequence). V dropped 3 bases and J dropped 5 bases, with 17 bases sitting between them. CDR3 amino acids: CASSSPDGRLTEAFF. CDR3 sequence (DNA): TGTGCCAGCAGCTCGCCGGACGGGAGACTAACTGAAGCTTTCTTT.

The chain couples TRBV2 to TRBJ2-5, with D hard to call. CDR1 and CDR2 from the germline V gene are SNHLY and FYNNEI. CDR3 length: 14 amino acids. V lost 1 base, J lost 1 base, and 7 bases lay in between. The CDR3 nucleotides are TGTGCCAGCAGTGAAGGGCGGTTCCAAGAGACCCAGTACTTC. As protein: CASSEGRFQETQYF.

The rearrangement joins TRBV2 to TRBJ1-5, with no clear D. V lost 5 bases, J lost 7 bases, and 21 bases lay in between. CDR3 length: 16 residues. Germline CDR1 reads SNHLY; CDR2 reads FYNNEI. The CDR3 protein is CASSRSDNQVGQPQHF. DNA of the CDR3: TGTGCCAGCAGTAGGTCCGACAATCAGGTGGGCCAGCCCCAGCATTTT.

Details on this clone: Other DNA sequences in the sample encode the same CDR3. V is TRBV18 and J is TRBJ2-7; 7 bases line up with TRBD1. Trimming cost V 3 bases and J 1 base; bases outside gene matches: 3. Germline V gives CDR1 KGHSH, CDR2 LQKENI. CDR3 length: 14 residues. CDR3 region: CASSPRQGSYEQYF. The CDR3, as DNA: TGTGCCAGCTCACCCCGACAGGGATCCTACGAGCAGTACTTC.

This clone was seen only once. The rearrangement links TRBV7-3 to TRBJ2-1; TRBD2 is a possible D gene (5 bases). The V and J ends lost 6 bases and 7 bases respectively, with 13 bases between them. Germline loops: CDR1 SGHTA, CDR2 FQGTGA. The length of the CDR3 is 13 residues. The CDR3 region is CASRNQRGNEQFF. The CDR3 nucleotides read TGTGCCAGCAGGAATCAACGGGGAAATGAGCAGTTCTTC.

The chain joins TRBV2 to TRBJ2-2, with 7 bases identical to TRBD1. This CDR3 contains 15 residues. Per the germline V gene, CDR1 is SNHLY and CDR2 is FYNNEI. The junction had 8 bases not matched to a gene; V was cut back by 9 bases and J by 1 base. CDR3 nucleotides: TGTGCCAGTAGAGGGGGCGGGTGGAACACCGGGGAGCTGTTTTTT. Translation: CASRGGGWNTGELFF.

The V and J genes are TRBV5-1 and TRBJ1-1; the D gene is possibly TRBD1 (5 bases). There are 15 residues in the CDR3. The germline V gene encodes CDR1 SGHRS and CDR2 YFSETQ. Trimming pared 5 bases from V and 8 bases from J, leaving 22 bases between. The CDR3 protein is CASSRGVGLPGEAFF. In DNA form, the CDR3 reads TGCGCCAGCAGTCGTGGGGTGGGGCTCCCTGGGGAAGCTTTCTTT.

This chain links TRBV11-2 with TRBJ2-3, with 8 bases identical to TRBD1. Germline-derived CDR1 and CDR2 are SGHAT and FQNNGV. CDR3 length: 14 residues. Trimming removed 5 bases from V and 5 bases from J; junction bases left unmatched: 6. In nucleotides, the CDR3 is TGTGCCAGCAGCCTTGGACAGGGTGGAGATACGCAGTATTTT. This codes for CASSLGQGGDTQYF.

This chain links TRBV5-1 with TRBJ1-2; 9 positions match TRBD1. This CDR3 is 15 amino acids long. Looked up from germline, CDR1 is SGHRS and CDR2 is YFSETQ. V lost 0 bases to trimming and J lost 8 bases; unmatched junction nucleotides: 8. CDR3 protein: CASSLGGQGLGGYTF. Written as DNA, the CDR3 is TGCGCCAGCAGCTTGGGGGGACAGGGCCTAGGAGGCTACACCTTC.

V gene TRBV5-5 combines with J gene TRBJ2-7; a possible D gene is TRBD1 (7 bases). Germline V lookup: CDR1 SGHKS, CDR2 YYEKEE (reference sequence). The CDR3 has 14 residues. The V gene lost 4 bases and the J gene lost 1 base, with 12 bases spanning the gap. CDR3 protein: CASSMQGGSYEQYF. For the CDR3, the DNA is TGTGCCAGCAGCATGCAGGGGGGTTCCTACGAGCAGTACTTC.

This rearrangement joins TRBV7-6 to TRBJ2-7, with a weak D call TRBD1 (5 bases). This CDR3 is built from 12 residues. The V end was cut by 8 bases, the J end by 3 bases, with 11 bases between. Germline V gene sequence: CDR1 SGHVS, CDR2 FNYEAQ. DNA for the CDR3: TGTGCCAGCTCTTCGACAGACTACGAGCAGTACTTC. Translation: CASSSTDYEQYF. The variable domain in full, completed from reference TRBV7-6 and TRBJ2-7, reads GAGVSQSPRYKVTKRGQDVALRCDPISGHVSLYWYRQALGQGPEFLTYFNYEAQQDKSGLPNDRFSAERPEGSISTLTIQRTEQRDSAMYRCASSSTDYEQYFGPGTRLTVT.

The V and J genes are TRBV6-1 and TRBJ1-4; 7 bases are a match to TRBD1. The CDR3 consists of 13 residues. Unmatched junction bases numbered 6, after V lost 6 bases and J lost 8 bases. From germline, CDR1 is MNHNS and CDR2 SASEGT. This CDR3 reads CASSEQGSEKLFF. As DNA, the CDR3 is TGTGCCAGCAGCGAACAGGGGAGCGAAAAACTGTTTTTT.

The V gene is TRBV7-3, the J gene TRBJ2-5; 9 positions match TRBD1. Germline V CDR1 and CDR2: SGHTA, FQGTGA. The CDR3 has 16 residues. With V trimmed by 2 bases and J by 5 bases, 9 bases remained unmatched. CDR3 region: CASSLSLTGGVETQYF. Written as DNA, the CDR3 is TGTGCCAGCAGCTTATCCCTTACAGGGGGCGTTGAGACCCAGTACTTC.

Here the CDR3 reads CASGLASGIDYEQYF. CDR3 sequence (DNA): TGTGCCAGCGGCCTGGCTAGCGGGATAGACTACGAGCAGTACTTC. The gene calls are TRBV28 and TRBJ2-7; 9 positions match TRBD2. Germline lookup yields CDR1 MDHEN and CDR2 SYDVKM. The CDR3 has 15 amino acids. Germline trimming cut 8 bases from V and 3 bases from J; bases unmatched to any gene: 11. Full variable domain (outside the CDR3, taken from reference TRBV28 and TRBJ2-7): DVKVTQSSRYLVKRTGEKVFLECVQDMDHENMFWYRQDPGLGLRLIYFSYDVKMKEKGDIPEGYSVSREKKERFSLILESASTNQTSMYLCASGLASGIDYEQYFGPGTRLTVT.

This clone was recorded only once. The chain is built from TRBV13 and TRBJ2-2; 7 bases map to TRBD1. V lost 5 bases to trimming and J lost 4 bases; unmatched junction nucleotides: 10. This CDR3 spans 16 amino acids. CDR1 is PRHDT, CDR2 FYEKMQ, per germline (reference sequence). The CDR3 DNA reads as TGTGCCAGCAGCCCATCGCTGACAGGGCGCACCGGGGAGCTGTTTTTT. Translation gives CASSPSLTGRTGELFF. The full variable domain, in which reference TRBV13 and TRBJ2-2 provide the parts outside the CDR3, is AAGVIQSPRHLIKEKRETATLKCYPIPRHDTVYWYQQGPGQDPQFLISFYEKMQSDKGSIPDRFSAQQFSDYHSELNMSSLELGDSALYFCASSPSLTGRTGELFFGEGSRLTVL.

This clone was detected only once. The gene calls are TRBV7-2 and TRBJ2-2, with TRBD2 identical over 10 bases. Germline V gene lookup returns CDR1 SGHTA and CDR2 FQGNSA. The CDR3 is 17 amino acids. V lost 1 base to trimming and J lost 6 bases; unmatched junction nucleotides: 8. The DNA for the CDR3 is TGTGCCAGCAGCTTAGTTCCAGCGGGAGGGCGAGCCGGGGAGCTGTTTTTT. Its translation: CASSLVPAGGRAGELFF.

The rearrangement joins TRBV6-5 to TRBJ2-3; TRBD2 aligns across 7 bases. Losses at the gene ends were 8 bases for V and 8 bases for J; bases not matched to a gene: 13. Per germline, CDR1 MNHEY and CDR2 SVGAGI. This CDR3 is 14 amino acids long. The CDR3 sequence is CASAGGGRRGTQYF. The CDR3 DNA follows: TGTGCCAGCGCGGGTGGCGGGAGAAGGGGTACGCAGTATTTT.

The rearrangement uses TRBV2 and TRBJ2-1, with 7 bases fitting TRBD2. V dropped 1 base and J dropped 4; count of bases not matched to a gene: 7. Germline lookup yields CDR1 SNHLY and CDR2 FYNNEI. The CDR3 spans 16 residues. Here the CDR3 reads CASSEGREKAYNEQFF. The CDR3 DNA reads TGTGCCAGCAGTGAAGGGCGGGAGAAGGCTTACAATGAGCAGTTCTTC.

The chain carries TRBV2 and TRBJ1-3; D perhaps matches TRBD1 (6 bases). Trimming took off 1 base at V and 4 bases at J, with 8 bases between the two ends. This CDR3 has 14 residues. The germline gives CDR1 SNHLY, CDR2 FYNNEI. This chain's CDR3 is CASSEGRGGNTIYF. The CDR3 nucleotides are TGTGCCAGCAGTGAAGGAAGGGGGGGAAACACCATATATTTT.

As DNA, the CDR3 is TGCGCCAGCAGCTCTCAAGCGGGAGTCGAGCAGTTCTTC. As protein: CASSSQAGVEQFF. J is TRBJ2-1 and V is TRBV5-1; 8 bases agree with TRBD2. Per germline, CDR1 SGHRS and CDR2 YFSETQ. There are 13 residues in the CDR3. The V segment lost 3 bases and the J segment 10 bases; nucleotides outside the gene matches: 6.

The table lists this clone with a count of one. V gene TRBV5-1 combines with J gene TRBJ2-1; 15 positions agree with TRBD2. Trimming took 3 bases from V and 7 from J; bases not matched to a gene: 5. This CDR3 has 16 amino acids. Germline CDR1 SGHRS, CDR2 YFSETQ. In DNA form, the CDR3 reads TGCGCCAGCAGCTGGAGCGGGACTAGCGGGAGGAATGAGCAGTTCTTC. Translation gives CASSWSGTSGRNEQFF.

The V call is TRBV30, the J call TRBJ2-7, with TRBD1 as a possible D gene (6 bases). V shed 3 bases and J shed 4 bases, with 10 bases lying between them. Germline-derived CDR1 and CDR2 are GTSNPN and SVGIG (reference sequence). The CDR3 totals 12 residues. The CDR3 DNA reads TGTGCCTGGAGGACAGGAAAGTACGAGCAGTACTTC. It specifies CAWRTGKYEQYF.

The rearrangement joins TRBV18 to TRBJ1-1; D uncertain. The V end was cut by 2 bases, the J end by 0 bases, with 10 bases between. Germline-derived CDR1 and CDR2 are KGHSH and LQKENI. The CDR3 has 15 residues. The CDR3 DNA reads TGTGCCAGCTCACCAACCAACAGAGTGAACACTGAAGCTTTCTTT. Amino acids: CASSPTNRVNTEAFF.